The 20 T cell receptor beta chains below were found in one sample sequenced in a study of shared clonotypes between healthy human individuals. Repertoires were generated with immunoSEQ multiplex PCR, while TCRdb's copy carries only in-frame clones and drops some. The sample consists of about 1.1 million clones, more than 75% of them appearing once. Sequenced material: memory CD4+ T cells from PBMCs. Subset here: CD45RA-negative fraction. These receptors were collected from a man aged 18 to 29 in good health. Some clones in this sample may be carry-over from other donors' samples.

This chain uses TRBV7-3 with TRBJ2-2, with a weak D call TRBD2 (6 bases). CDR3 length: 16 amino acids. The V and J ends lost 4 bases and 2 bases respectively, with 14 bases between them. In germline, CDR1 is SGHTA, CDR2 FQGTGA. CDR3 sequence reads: CASSSQMGGNTGELFF. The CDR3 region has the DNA TGTGCCAGCAGCTCCCAGATGGGGGGAAACACCGGGGAGCTGTTTTTT. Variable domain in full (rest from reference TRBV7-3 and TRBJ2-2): GAGVSQTPSNKVTEKGKYVELRCDPISGHTALYWYRQSLGQGPEFLIYFQGTGAADDSGLPNDRFFAVRPEGSVSTLKIQRTERGDSAVYLCASSSQMGGNTGELFFGEGSRLTVL.

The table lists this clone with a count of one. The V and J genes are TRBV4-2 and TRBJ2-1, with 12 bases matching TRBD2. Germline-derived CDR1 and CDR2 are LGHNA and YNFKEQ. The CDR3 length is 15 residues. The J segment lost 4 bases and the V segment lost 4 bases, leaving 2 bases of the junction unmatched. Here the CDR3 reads CASSPTSGSYNEQFF. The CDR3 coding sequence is TGTGCCAGCAGCCCGACTAGCGGGAGTTACAATGAGCAGTTCTTC.

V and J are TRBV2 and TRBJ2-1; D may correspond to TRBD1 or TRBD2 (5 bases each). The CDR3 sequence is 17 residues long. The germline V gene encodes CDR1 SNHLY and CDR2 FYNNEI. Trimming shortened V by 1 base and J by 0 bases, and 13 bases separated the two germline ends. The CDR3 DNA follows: TGTGCCAGCAGTGAAGGGGGACCTACGGGCTCCTACAATGAGCAGTTCTTC. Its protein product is CASSEGGPTGSYNEQFF.

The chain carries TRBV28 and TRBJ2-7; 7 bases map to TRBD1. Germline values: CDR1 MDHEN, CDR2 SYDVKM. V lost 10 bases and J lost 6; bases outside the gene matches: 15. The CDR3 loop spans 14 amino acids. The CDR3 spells CATVDRVKEREQYF. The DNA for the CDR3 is TGTGCCACCGTCGACAGGGTTAAGGAACGCGAGCAGTACTTC.

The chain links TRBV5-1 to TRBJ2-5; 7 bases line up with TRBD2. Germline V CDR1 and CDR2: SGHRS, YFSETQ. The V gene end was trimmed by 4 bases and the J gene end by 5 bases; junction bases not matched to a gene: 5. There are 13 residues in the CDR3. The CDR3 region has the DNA TGCGCCAGCAGCGGGGGAGGGTTCGAGACCCAGTACTTC. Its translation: CASSGGGFETQYF.

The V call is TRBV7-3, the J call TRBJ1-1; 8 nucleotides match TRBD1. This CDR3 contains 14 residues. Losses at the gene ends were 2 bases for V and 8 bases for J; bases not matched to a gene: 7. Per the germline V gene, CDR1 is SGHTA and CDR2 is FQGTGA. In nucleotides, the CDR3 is TGTGCCAGCAGCTTAGTCCCGGGACAGGACGAAGCTTTCTTT. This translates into CASSLVPGQDEAFF.

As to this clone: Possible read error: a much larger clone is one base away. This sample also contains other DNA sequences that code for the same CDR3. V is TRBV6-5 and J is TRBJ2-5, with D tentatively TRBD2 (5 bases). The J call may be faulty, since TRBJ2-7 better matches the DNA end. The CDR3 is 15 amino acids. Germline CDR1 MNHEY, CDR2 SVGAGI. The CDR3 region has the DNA TGTGCCAGCAGCGTCTCCACGGACTCATCCTACGAGCAGTACTTC. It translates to CASSVSTDSSYEQYF.

CDR3 bases: TGTGCCAGCAGCCCTGGTGGGACTGGAAACACCATATATTTT. Its protein product is CASSPGGTGNTIYF. The V and J genes are TRBV13 and TRBJ1-3; no reliable D call. Per germline, CDR1 PRHDT and CDR2 FYEKMQ (reference sequence). There are 14 residues in the CDR3. Trimming stripped 5 bases from V and 2 bases from J, with 10 bases between. Filled out from reference TRBV13 and TRBJ1-3, the complete variable domain reads AAGVIQSPRHLIKEKRETATLKCYPIPRHDTVYWYQQGPGQDPQFLISFYEKMQSDKGSIPDRFSAQQFSDYHSELNMSSLELGDSALYFCASSPGGTGNTIYFGEGSWLTVV.

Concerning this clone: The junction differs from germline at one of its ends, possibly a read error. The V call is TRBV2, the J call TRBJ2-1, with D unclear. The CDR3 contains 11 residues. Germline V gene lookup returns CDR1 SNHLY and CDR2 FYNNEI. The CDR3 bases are TGTGCCAGCACAAACTACCATGAGCAGTTCTTC. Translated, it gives CASTNYHEQFF.

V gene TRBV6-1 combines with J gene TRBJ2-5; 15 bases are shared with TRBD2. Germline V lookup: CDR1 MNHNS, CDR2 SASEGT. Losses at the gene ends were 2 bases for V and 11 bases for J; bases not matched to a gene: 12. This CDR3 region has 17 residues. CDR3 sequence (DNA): TGTGCCAGCAGTGAATTAAGGACTAGCGGGAGGGCTAATGAGCAGTACTTC. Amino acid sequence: CASSELRTSGRANEQYF.

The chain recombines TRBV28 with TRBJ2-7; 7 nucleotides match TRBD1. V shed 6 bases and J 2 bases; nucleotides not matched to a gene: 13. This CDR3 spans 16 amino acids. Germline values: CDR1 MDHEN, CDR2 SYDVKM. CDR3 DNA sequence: TGTGCCAGCAGCGAAACTTCCGGGACAGTTACCTACGAGCAGTACTTC. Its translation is CASSETSGTVTYEQYF. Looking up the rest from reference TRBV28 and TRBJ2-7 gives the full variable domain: DVKVTQSSRYLVKRTGEKVFLECVQDMDHENMFWYRQDPGLGLRLIYFSYDVKMKEKGDIPEGYSVSREKKERFSLILESASTNQTSMYLCASSETSGTVTYEQYFGPGTRLTVT.

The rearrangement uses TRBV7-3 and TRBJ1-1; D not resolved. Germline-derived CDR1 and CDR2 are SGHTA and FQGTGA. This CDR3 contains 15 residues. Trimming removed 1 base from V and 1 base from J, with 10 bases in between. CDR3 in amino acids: CASSLRVDPNTEAFF. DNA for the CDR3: TGTGCCAGCAGCTTAAGGGTGGACCCGAACACTGAAGCTTTCTTT.

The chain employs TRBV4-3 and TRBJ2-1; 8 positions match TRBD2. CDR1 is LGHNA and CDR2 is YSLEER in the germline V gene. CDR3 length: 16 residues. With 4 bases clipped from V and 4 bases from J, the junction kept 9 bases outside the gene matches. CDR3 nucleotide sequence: TGCGCCAGCAGCCGCACACGTAGCGGGATGTACAATGAGCAGTTCTTC. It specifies CASSRTRSGMYNEQFF.

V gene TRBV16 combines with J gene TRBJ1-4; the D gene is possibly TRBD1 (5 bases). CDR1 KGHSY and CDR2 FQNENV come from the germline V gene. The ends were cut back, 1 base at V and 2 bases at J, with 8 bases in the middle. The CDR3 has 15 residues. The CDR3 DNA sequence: TGTGCCAGCAGCCAATTGGCAGGGACTAATGAAAAACTGTTTTTT. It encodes CASSQLAGTNEKLFF.

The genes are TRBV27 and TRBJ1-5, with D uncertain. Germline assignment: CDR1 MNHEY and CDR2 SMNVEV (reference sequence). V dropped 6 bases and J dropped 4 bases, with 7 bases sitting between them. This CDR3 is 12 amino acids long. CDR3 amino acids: CASSPTNQPQHF. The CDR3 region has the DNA TGTGCCAGCAGCCCAACGAATCAGCCCCAGCATTTT.

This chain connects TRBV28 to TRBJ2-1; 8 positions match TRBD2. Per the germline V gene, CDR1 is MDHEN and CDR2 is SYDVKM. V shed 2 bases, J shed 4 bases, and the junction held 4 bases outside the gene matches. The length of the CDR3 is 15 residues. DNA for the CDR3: TGTGCCAGCAGTTTAAGGCGGGAGGCATACAATGAGCAGTTCTTC. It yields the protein CASSLRREAYNEQFF.

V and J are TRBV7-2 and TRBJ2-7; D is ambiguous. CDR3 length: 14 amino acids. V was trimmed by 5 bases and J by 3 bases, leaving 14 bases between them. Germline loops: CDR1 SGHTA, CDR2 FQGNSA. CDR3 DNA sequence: TGTGCCAGCAGCCCCCAGGTGGGAAACTACGAGCAGTACTTC. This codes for CASSPQVGNYEQYF. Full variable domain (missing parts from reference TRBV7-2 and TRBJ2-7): GAGVSQSPSNKVTEKGKDVELRCDPISGHTALYWYRQSLGQGLEFLIYFQGNSAPDKSGLPSDRFSAERTGGSVSTLTIQRTQQEDSAVYLCASSPQVGNYEQYFGPGTRLTVT.

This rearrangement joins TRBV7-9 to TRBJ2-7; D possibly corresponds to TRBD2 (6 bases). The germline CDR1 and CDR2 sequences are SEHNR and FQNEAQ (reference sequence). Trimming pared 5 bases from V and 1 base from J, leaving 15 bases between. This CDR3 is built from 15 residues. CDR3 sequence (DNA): TGTGCCAGCAGCCCGACGGCGGGGATTTCCTACGAGCAGTACTTC. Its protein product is CASSPTAGISYEQYF.

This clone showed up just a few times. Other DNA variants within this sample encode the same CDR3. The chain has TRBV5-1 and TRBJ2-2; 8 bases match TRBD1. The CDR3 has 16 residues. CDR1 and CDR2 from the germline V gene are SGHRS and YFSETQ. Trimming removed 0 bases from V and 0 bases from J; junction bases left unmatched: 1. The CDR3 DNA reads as TGCGCCAGCAGCTTGGGGACAGGGCCGAACACCGGGGAGCTGTTTTTT. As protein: CASSLGTGPNTGELFF.

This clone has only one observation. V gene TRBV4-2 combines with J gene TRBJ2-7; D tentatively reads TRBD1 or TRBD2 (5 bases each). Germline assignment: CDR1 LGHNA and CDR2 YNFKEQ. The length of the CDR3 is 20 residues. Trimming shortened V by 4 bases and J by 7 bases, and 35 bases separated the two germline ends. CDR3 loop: CASSPTASRGRAGAVGEQYF. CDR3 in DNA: TGTGCCAGCAGCCCTACGGCGTCTCGGGGTCGCGCCGGGGCTGTTGGGGAGCAGTACTTC.